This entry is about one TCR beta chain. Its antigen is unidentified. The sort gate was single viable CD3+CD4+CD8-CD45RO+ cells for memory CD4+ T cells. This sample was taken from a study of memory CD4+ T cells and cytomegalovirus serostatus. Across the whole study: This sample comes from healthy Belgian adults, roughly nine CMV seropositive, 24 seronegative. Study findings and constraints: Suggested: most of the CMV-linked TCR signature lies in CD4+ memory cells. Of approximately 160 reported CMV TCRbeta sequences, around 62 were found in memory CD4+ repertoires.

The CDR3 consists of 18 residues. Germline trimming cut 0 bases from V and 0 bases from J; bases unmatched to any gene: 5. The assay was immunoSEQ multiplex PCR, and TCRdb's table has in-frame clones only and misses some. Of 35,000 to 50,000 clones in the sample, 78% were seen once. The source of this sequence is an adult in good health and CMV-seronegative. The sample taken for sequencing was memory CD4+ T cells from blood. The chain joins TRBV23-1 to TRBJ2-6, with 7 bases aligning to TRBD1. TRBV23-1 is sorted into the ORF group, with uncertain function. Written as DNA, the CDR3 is TGCGCCAGCAGTCAATCGGGACAGTGCCTCTCTGGGGCCAACGTCCTGACTTTC. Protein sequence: CASSQSGQCLSGANVLTF.